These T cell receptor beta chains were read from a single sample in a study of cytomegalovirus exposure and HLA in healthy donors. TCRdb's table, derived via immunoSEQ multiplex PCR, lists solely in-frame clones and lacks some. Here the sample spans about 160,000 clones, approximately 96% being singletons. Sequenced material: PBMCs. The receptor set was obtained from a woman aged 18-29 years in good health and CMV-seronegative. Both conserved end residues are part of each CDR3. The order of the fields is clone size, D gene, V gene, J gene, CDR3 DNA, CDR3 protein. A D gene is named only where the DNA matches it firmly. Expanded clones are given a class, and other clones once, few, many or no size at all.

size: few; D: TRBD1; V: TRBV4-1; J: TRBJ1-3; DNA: TGCGCCAGCAGCCAACTGACAGGGGAACGGGGAAACACCATATATTTT; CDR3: CASSQLTGERGNTIYF
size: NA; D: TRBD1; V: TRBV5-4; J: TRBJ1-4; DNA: TGTGCCAGCAGCGCAGGGGGAAACAGGGGGCACCATGAAAAACTGTTTTTT; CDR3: CASSAGGNRGHHEKLFF
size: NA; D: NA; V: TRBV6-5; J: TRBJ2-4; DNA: TGTGCCAGCGCGTGGGCAGGGGCCAAAAACATTCAGTACTTC; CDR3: CASAWAGAKNIQYF
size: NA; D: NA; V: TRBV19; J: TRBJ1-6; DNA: TGTGCCAGCCAAGGACAGATGAGAATTTCACCCCTCCACTTT; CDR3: CASQGQMRISPLHF
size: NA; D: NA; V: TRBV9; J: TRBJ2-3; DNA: TGTGCCAGCAGCCGCGGGGGCCGAGTTGGAGATACGCAGTATTTT; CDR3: CASSRGGRVGDTQYF
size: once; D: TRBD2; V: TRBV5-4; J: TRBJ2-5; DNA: TGTGCCAGCAGATCGGGACTAGCGAAACAAGAGACCCAGTACTTC; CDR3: CASRSGLAKQETQYF
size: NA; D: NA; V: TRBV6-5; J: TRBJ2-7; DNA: TGTGCCAGCAGTTCAATCAGTCCCTACGAGCAGTACTTC; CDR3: CASSSISPYEQYF
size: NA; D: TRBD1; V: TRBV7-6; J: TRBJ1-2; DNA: TGTGCCAGCAGCGCGGACAGGAGGGGAGCCTATGGCTACACCTTC; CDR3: CASSADRRGAYGYTF
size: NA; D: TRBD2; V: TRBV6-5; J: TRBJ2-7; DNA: TGTGCCAGCAGTAAGACTAGCGGGAACTACGAGCAGTACTTC; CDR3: CASSKTSGNYEQYF
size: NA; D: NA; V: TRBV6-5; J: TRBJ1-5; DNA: TGTGCCAGCAGCCGAACTGGACAGAACAATCAGCCCCAGCATTTT; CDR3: CASSRTGQNNQPQHF
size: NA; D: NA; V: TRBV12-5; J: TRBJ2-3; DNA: TGTGCTAGTGGTCCCCCCGCGAGGGGGATGGTAGATACGCAGTATTTT; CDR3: CASGPPARGMVDTQYF
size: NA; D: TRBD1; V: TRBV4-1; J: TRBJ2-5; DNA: TGCGCCAGCAGCCGGCCGGGACAGGTCGCGGAGACCCAGTACTTC; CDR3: CASSRPGQVAETQYF
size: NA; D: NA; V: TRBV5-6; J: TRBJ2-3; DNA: TGTGCCAGCAGCTTTTCTACAGATACGCAGTATTTT; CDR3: CASSFSTDTQYF
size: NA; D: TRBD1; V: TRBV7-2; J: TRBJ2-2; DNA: TGTGCCAGCAGCTTAGGGACAGGGTCGGGGGCCGGGGAGCTGTTTTTT; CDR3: CASSLGTGSGAGELFF
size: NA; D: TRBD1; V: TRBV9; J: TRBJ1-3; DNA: TGTGCCAGCAACGCAGGGGGACCCCTCTCTGGAAACACCATATATTTT; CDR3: CASNAGGPLSGNTIYF
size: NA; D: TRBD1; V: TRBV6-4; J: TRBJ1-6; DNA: TGTGCCAGCAGGAGGACAGGGGGCGATTCACCCCTCCACTTT; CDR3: CASRRTGGDSPLHF
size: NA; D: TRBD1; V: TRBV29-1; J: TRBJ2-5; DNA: TGCAGCGTTGAGTTGACAACAGGGGGCCAAGAGACCCAGTACTTC; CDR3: CSVELTTGGQETQYF
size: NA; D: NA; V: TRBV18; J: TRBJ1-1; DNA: TGTGCCAGCTCACCAGCGTGGAACACTGAAGCTTTCTTT; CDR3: CASSPAWNTEAFF
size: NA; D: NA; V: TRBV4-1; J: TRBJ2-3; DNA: TGCGCCAGCAGCCAAGTCGGAGCCCGCACAGATACGCAGTATTTT; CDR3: CASSQVGARTDTQYF
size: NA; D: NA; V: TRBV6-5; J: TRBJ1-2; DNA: TGTGCCAGCAGTTACCGGGGGACGGCCTATGGCTACACCTTC; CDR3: CASSYRGTAYGYTF
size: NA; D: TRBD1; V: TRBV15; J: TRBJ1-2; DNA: TGTGCCACCAGCCGCGGAGGACAGGTGATATATGGCTACACCTTC; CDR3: CATSRGGQVIYGYTF
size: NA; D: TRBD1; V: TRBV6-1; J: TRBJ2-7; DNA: TGTGCCAGCAGTGAAGTGGATGGGACAGGAGACTACGAGCAGTACTTC; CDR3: CASSEVDGTGDYEQYF
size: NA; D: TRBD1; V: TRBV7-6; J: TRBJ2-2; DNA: TGTGCCAGCAGCGATAGGGGGACAGGGGTCACCGGGGAGCTGTTTTTT; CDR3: CASSDRGTGVTGELFF
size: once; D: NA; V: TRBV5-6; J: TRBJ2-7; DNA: TGTGCCAGCAGCTTGGGGCGGTCCTACGAGCAGTACTTC; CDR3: CASSLGRSYEQYF
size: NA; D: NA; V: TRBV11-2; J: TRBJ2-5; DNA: TGTGCCAGCAGCTTTAGGCGGGCTCAAGAGACCCAGTACTTC; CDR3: CASSFRRAQETQYF
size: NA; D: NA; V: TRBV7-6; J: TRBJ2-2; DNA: TGTGCCAGCCACTCGAACCCCAACACCGGGGAGCTGTTTTTT; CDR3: CASHSNPNTGELFF
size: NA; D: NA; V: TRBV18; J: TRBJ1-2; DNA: TGTGCCAGCTCATTCGACAGGCTATCTAACTATGGCTACACCTTC; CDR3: CASSFDRLSNYGYTF
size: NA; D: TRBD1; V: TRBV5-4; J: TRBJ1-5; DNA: TGTGCCAGCAGCAGGGGGACAGACAATCAGCCCCAGCATTTT; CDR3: CASSRGTDNQPQHF
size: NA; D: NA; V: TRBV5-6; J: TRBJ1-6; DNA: TGTGCCAGCAGCTTGGGACAGAACTCCTATAATTCACCCCTCCACTTT; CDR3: CASSLGQNSYNSPLHF
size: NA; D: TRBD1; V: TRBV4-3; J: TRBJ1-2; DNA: TGCGCCAGCAGCCCTGGACAGGGGGCGAACTATGGCTACACCTTC; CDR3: CASSPGQGANYGYTF
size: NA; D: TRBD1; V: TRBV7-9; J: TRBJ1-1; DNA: TGTGCCAGCAGCTTAGGGGACAGGAACACTGAAGCTTTCTTT; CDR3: CASSLGDRNTEAFF
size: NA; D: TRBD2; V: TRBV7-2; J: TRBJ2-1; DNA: TGTGCCAGCAGCCTCAGCGGGGGGGCTGTCTATGAGCAGTTCTTC; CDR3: CASSLSGGAVYEQFF
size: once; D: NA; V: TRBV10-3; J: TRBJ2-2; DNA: TGTGCCATCAGTGACGGAGGGACCGGGGAGCTGTTTTTT; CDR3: CAISDGGTGELFF
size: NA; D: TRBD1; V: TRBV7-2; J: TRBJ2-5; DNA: TGTGCCAGCAGCTTAATGTCGCAAGTAGGGGGCGAGACCCAGTACTTC; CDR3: CASSLMSQVGGETQYF
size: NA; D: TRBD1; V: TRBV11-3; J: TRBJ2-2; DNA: TGTGCCAGCAGCTTAGATTCCAGGGGGACCGGGGAGCTGTTTTTT; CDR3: CASSLDSRGTGELFF
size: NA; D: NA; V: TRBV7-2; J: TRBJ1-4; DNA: TGTGCCAGCAGCTTAGGGGTAGGGAGGGCTGAAAAACTGTTTTTT; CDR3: CASSLGVGRAEKLFF
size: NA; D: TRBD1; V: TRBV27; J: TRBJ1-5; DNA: TGTGCCAGCAGCCCAGACAGGGTTGGACAGCCCCAGCATTTT; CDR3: CASSPDRVGQPQHF
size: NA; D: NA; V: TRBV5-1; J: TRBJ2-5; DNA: TGCGCCAGCAGCTTCGGGGGGCGAGGAGAGACCCAGTACTTC; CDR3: CASSFGGRGETQYF
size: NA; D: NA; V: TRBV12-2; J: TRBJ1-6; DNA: TGTGCAAGTCGCTTAGTGGACAGAAATTGCTATAATTCACCCCTCCACTTT; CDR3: CASRLVDRNCYNSPLHF
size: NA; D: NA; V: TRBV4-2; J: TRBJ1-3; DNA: TGTGCCAGCAGCCAAGATCTGGTAGGGGGTTATGGAAACACCATATATTTT; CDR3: CASSQDLVGGYGNTIYF
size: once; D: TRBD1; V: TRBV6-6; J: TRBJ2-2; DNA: TGTGCCAGCAGGAATACCGGGACAGGGCGGGACGGGGAGCTGTTTTTT; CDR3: CASRNTGTGRDGELFF
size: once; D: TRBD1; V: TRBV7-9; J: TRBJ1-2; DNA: TGTGCCAGCAGCCCGTCGACAGGGGGCGGGGGACCTAACTATGGCTACACCTTC; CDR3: CASSPSTGGGGPNYGYTF
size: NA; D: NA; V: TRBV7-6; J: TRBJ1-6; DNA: TGTGCCAGCAGCCCACAACTGGGGGGGGATTCACCCCTCCACTTT; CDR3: CASSPQLGGDSPLHF
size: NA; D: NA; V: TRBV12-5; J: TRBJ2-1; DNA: TGTGCTAGTGGTTTGTCGGGAGCTCCTACAAATGAGCAGTTCTTC; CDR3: CASGLSGAPTNEQFF
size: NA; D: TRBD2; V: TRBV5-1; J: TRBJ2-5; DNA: TGCGCCAGCAGCGCCACGGGACTAGGATTGGAGACCCAGTACTTC; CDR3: CASSATGLGLETQYF
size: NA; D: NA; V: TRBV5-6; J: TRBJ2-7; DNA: TGTGCCAGCAGACTCGGAGGGGGGGGGATCTCCTACGAGCAGTACTTC; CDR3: CASRLGGGGISYEQYF
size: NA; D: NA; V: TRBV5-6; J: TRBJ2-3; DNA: TGTGCCAGTACCTGGGCGGGGCGGTTCGGAGATACGCAGTATTTT; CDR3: CASTWAGRFGDTQYF
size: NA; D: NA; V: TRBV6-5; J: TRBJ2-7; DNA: TGTGCCAGCAGTTACCCGGGATCCGGGTACGAGCAGTACTTC; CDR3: CASSYPGSGYEQYF
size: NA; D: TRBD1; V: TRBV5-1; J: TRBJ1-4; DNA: TGCGCCAGCAGCTTGGGGACAGGGGGCCTGGAGGAACTGTTTTTT; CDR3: CASSLGTGGLEELFF
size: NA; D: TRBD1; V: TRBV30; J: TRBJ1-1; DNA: TGTGCCTGGGGGCAGGGGGGCACTGAAGCTTTCTTT; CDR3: CAWGQGGTEAFF
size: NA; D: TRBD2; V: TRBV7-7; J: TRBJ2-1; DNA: TGTGCTAGCAGCGTCCAGAGCGGGGGGGCAGGAGAGCAGTTCTTC; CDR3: CASSVQSGGAGEQFF
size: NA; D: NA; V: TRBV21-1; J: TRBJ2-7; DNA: TGTGCCAGCAGCAAAGGACAAAAGCAGTACTTC; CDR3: CASSKGQKQYF
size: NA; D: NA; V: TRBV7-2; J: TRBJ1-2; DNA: TGTGCCAGCAGTCGACTCGGGTCAAACTATGGCTACACCTTC; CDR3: CASSRLGSNYGYTF
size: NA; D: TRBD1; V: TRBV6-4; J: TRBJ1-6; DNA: TGTGCCAGCAGGGATACAGGGGTTTCACCCCTCCACTTT; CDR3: CASRDTGVSPLHF
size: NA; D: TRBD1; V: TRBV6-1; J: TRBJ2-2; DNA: TGTGCCAGCAGTGATCGTGGACAGGGGTGGACCGGGGAGCTGTTTTTT; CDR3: CASSDRGQGWTGELFF